This T cell receptor beta chain was sequenced during a study of cytomegalovirus exposure and HLA in healthy donors. The germline V gene has CDR1 LGHNA and CDR2 YNFKEQ. The CDR3 is made up of 16 amino acids. V was pared by 0 bases and J by 5 bases, with 6 bases of the junction left unmatched. This clone has just one count. Vbeta (60) and Jbeta (13) primers were used in the PCR. Libraries were prepared by immunoSEQ multiplex PCR; TCRdb keeps only in-frame clonotypes and omits some of them. Here the sample spans 75,000 to 95,000 clones, roughly 80% being singletons. The clonotype comes from a human donor in good health. The sample comprised PBMCs. The rearrangement joins TRBV4-2 to TRBJ2-5; 10 bases are shared with TRBD2. The CDR3 spells CASSQEVETSGETQYF. For the CDR3, the DNA is TGTGCCAGCAGCCAAGAGGTGGAGACTAGCGGGGAGACCCAGTACTTC.